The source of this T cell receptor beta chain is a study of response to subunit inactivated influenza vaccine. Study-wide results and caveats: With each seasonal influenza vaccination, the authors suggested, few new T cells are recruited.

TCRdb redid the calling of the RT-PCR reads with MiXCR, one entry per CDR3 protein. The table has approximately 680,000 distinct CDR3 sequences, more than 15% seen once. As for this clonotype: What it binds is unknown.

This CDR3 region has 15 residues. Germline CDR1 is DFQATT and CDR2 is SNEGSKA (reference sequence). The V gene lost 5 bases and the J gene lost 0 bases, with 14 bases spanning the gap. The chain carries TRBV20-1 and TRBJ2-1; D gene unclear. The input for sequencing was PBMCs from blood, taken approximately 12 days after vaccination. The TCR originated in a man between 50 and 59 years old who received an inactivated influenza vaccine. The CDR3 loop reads CSAPEPSSSYNEQFF. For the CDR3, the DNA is TGCAGTGCTCCGGAACCCTCAAGCTCCTACAATGAGCAGTTCTTC.